This TCR beta chain is from a study of cytotoxic CD8 clonotypes in ibrutinib-treated CLL. Study overall: Responses comprised around 24 partial and 2 complete; at median around 70 months, 14 remained remitted and some twelve progressed. General study results and limits: Clonality at baseline surpassed age-matched healthy donors and tracked circulating CD8+ T-cell counts. Treatment left the uncommon public clonotypes either contracted or stable in frequency.

Comments on this clone: The antigen is undetermined.

The CDR3 runs to 13 residues. Germline trimming cut 3 bases from V and 6 bases from J; bases unmatched to any gene: 0. In germline, CDR1 is SGDLS, CDR2 YYNGEE. The assay was immunoSEQ multiplex PCR, and TCRdb's table has in-frame clones only and misses some. The table has more than 200,000 clones, less than 75% seen once; the top ten hold approximately 15%. This sequence originates from a human donor with chronic lymphocytic leukemia. The rearrangement links TRBV9 to TRBJ2-2; the match to TRBD1 covers 9 bases. The specimen was PBMCs, collected after 24 months of ibrutinib treatment. The CDR3 here is CASSGQGAGELFF. For the CDR3, the DNA is TGTGCCAGCAGCGGACAGGGGGCCGGGGAGCTGTTTTTT.